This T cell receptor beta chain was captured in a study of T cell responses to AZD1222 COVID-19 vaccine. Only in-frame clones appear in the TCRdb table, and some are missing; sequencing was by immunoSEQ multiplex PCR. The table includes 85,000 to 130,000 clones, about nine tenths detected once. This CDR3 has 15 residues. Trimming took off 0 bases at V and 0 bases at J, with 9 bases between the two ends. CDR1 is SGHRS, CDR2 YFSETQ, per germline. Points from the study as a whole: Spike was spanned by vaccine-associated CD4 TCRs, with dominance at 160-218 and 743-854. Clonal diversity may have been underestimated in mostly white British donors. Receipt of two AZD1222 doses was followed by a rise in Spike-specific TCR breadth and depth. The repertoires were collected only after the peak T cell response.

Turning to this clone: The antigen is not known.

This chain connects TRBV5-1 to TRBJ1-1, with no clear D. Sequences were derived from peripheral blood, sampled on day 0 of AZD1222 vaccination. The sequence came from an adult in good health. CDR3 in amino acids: CASSLEVRLNTEAFF. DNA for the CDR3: TGCGCCAGCAGCTTGGAGGTACGACTGAACACTGAAGCTTTCTTT.